This T cell receptor (beta chain) is drawn from a study of cytomegalovirus exposure and HLA in healthy donors. The PCR made use of 60 Vbeta and 13 Jbeta primers. Generated by immunoSEQ multiplex PCR, the TCRdb table keeps only in-frame clones and is missing some. Of some 140,000 clones in the sample, 70% to 85% were seen once. This receptor was identified in a middle-aged man in good health and CMV-seropositive. The sequencing input was PBMCs.

This chain's CDR3 is CALNSGGYEQYF. The CDR3 DNA sequence: TGTGCCCTAAATAGCGGGGGGTACGAGCAGTACTTC. This sequence joins TRBV30 and TRBJ2-7; 10 bases are shared with TRBD2. The length of the CDR3 is 12 residues. V dropped 8 bases and J dropped 4; count of bases not matched to a gene: 5. Germline CDR1 is GTSNPN and CDR2 is SVGIG (reference sequence).